This TCR beta chain was documented in a study of shared clonotypes between healthy human individuals. Across several immunoSEQ plates, the genomic DNA of each subset was split evenly. Data came from immunoSEQ multiplex PCR; TCRdb stores just in-frame clones and leaves some out. The repertoire includes about 2.3 million clones, around 93% of them detected once, and roughly 0.34% sits in the top ten. V dropped 7 bases and J dropped 4; count of bases not matched to a gene: 8. This CDR3 contains 14 residues. In germline, CDR1 is SGHAT, CDR2 FQNNGV. This chain connects TRBV11-2 to TRBJ2-7; the match to TRBD2 covers 9 bases. The source is a man aged 18 to 29 in good health. Some clones in this sample may be carry-over from other donors' samples. The sample consisted of naive CD4+ T cells from PBMCs. The subset was: CD45RA+ positively selected. The CDR3 DNA reads as TGTGCCAGCAAAACCTCGACTAGCGGTTACGAGCAGTACTTC. Amino acid sequence: CASKTSTSGYEQYF.